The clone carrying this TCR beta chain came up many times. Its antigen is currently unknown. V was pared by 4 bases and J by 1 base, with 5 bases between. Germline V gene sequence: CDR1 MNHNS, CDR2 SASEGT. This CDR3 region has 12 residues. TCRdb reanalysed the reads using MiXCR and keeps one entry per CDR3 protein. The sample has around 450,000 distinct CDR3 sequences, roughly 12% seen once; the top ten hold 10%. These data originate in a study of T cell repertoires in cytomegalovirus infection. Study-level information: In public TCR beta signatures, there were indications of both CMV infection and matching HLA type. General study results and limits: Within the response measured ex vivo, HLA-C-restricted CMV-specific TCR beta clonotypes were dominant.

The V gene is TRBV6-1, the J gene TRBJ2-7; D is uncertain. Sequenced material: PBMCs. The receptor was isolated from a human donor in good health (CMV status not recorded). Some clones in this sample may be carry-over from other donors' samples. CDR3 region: CASSAGSYEQYF. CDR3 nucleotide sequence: TGTGCCAGCAGTGCCGGATCCTACGAGCAGTACTTC.